A single sample is the source of the 17 T cell receptor beta chains below, sequenced in a study of regulatory T cells. Amplification used 52 TRBV primers and 13 TRBJ primers. The protocol was immunoSEQ multiplex PCR, while the TCRdb copy is restricted to in-frame clones and leaves out a portion. The sample contains 20,000 or so clones, more than 85% of which appear only once. Sequencing was carried out using CD8+ T cells sorted from blood. The source of these receptors is a child aged 2-15 years with CD3G deficiency.

The genes are TRBV6-1 and TRBJ2-4; possible D gene TRBD1, 7 bases. Deletions cut 1 base from V and 10 bases from J, with 23 bases between. The CDR3 is made up of 17 amino acids. CDR1 and CDR2 (germline): MNHNS, SASEGT. CDR3 region: CASSEGGGGTVGRIQYF. The CDR3 bases are TGTGCCAGCAGTGAAGGTGGAGGAGGGACAGTCGGTCGTATTCAGTACTTC.

V is TRBV28 and J is TRBJ1-1; TRBD1 might be the D (6 bases). Germline V lookup: CDR1 MDHEN, CDR2 SYDVKM. The CDR3 is 15 residues long. V lost 3 bases, J lost 3 bases, and 14 bases lay in between. The CDR3 region is CASSFWGARDTEAFF. DNA for the CDR3: TGTGCCAGCAGTTTCTGGGGGGCGAGGGACACTGAAGCTTTCTTT.

CDR3 in amino acids: CASSNPTSGVYEQYF. For the CDR3, the DNA is TGTGCCAGCAGTAATCCGACTAGCGGAGTCTACGAGCAGTACTTC. This chain links TRBV28 with TRBJ2-7, with 9 nucleotides matching TRBD2. J lost 3 bases, V lost 5 bases, and 8 bases had no gene match. The CDR3 loop spans 15 amino acids. Germline values: CDR1 MDHEN, CDR2 SYDVKM.

The chain combines TRBV13 with TRBJ2-3, with 7 bases matching TRBD2. Germline lookup yields CDR1 PRHDT and CDR2 FYEKMQ (reference sequence). The CDR3 is 15 amino acids. The V gene end was trimmed by 4 bases and the J gene end by 3 bases; junction bases not matched to a gene: 7. The CDR3: CASSSREGGTDTQYF. The CDR3 DNA is TGTGCCAGCAGCTCCAGGGAGGGCGGAACAGATACGCAGTATTTT. The complete variable domain, with remaining parts taken from reference TRBV13 and TRBJ2-3, reads AAGVIQSPRHLIKEKRETATLKCYPIPRHDTVYWYQQGPGQDPQFLISFYEKMQSDKGSIPDRFSAQQFSDYHSELNMSSLELGDSALYFCASSSREGGTDTQYFGPGTRLTVL.

The gene calls are TRBV7-8 and TRBJ2-3; 8 bases agree with TRBD2. This CDR3 comprises 17 residues. CDR1 is SGHVS and CDR2 is FQNEAQ in the germline V gene. V dropped 0 bases and J dropped 0; count of bases not matched to a gene: 5. CDR3 region: CASSLALREASTDTQYF. The CDR3 DNA reads as TGTGCCAGCAGCTTAGCCTTGCGGGAGGCCAGCACAGATACGCAGTATTTT.

This chain links TRBV7-3 with TRBJ2-7, with D perhaps given as TRBD1 or TRBD2 (6 bases each). This CDR3 region has 13 residues. Looked up from germline, CDR1 is SGHTA and CDR2 is FQGTGA. Between the trimmed V and J ends, which lost 8 bases and 2 bases, there was a span of 13 bases. This chain's CDR3 is CASAPGAPYEQYF. CDR3 coding DNA: TGTGCCAGCGCGCCGGGGGCCCCCTACGAGCAGTACTTC. The full variable domain, rest sourced from reference TRBV7-3 and TRBJ2-7, is GAGVSQTPSNKVTEKGKYVELRCDPISGHTALYWYRQSLGQGPEFLIYFQGTGAADDSGLPNDRFFAVRPEGSVSTLKIQRTERGDSAVYLCASAPGAPYEQYFGPGTRLTVT.

The rearrangement uses TRBV5-3 and TRBJ1-4, with D possibly matching TRBD1 (5 bases). TRBV5-3 belongs to the ORF category, with a function that is uncertain. The CDR3 contains 14 residues. V shed 4 bases and J shed 8 bases, with 15 bases lying between them. In DNA, the CDR3 is TGTGCCAGAAGCGTCGGGCAGGGAGACGAAAAACTGTTTTTT. Protein product: CARSVGQGDEKLFF.

The CDR3 reads CASSPGQGGPYEQYF. The CDR3, as DNA: TGCGCCAGCAGCCCCGGACAGGGGGGTCCCTACGAGCAGTACTTC. This chain uses TRBV5-1 with TRBJ2-7, with 10 bases lining up with TRBD1. Germline CDR1 and CDR2: SGHRS and YFSETQ. The CDR3 is made up of 15 amino acids. The J segment lost 2 bases and the V segment lost 4 bases, leaving 6 bases of the junction unmatched.

The chain has TRBV6-1 and TRBJ2-1; the D is unclear. The length of the CDR3 is 15 residues. In germline, CDR1 is MNHNS, CDR2 SASEGT. Trimming stripped 0 bases from V and 2 bases from J, with 8 bases between. CDR3 DNA sequence: TGTGCCAGCAGTGAAGCCGTCGGGCCCTACAATGAGCAGTTCTTC. Its protein product is CASSEAVGPYNEQFF.

The J gene is TRBJ2-7, the V gene TRBV5-1; 8 nucleotides match TRBD1. V shed 3 bases and J 2 bases; nucleotides not matched to a gene: 4. The length of the CDR3 is 14 residues. Germline V gene lookup returns CDR1 SGHRS and CDR2 YFSETQ. The CDR3 DNA follows: TGCGCCAGCAGCTCAGGGACAGGCCCCTACGAGCAGTACTTC. This gives the protein CASSSGTGPYEQYF.

The chain uses TRBV19 and TRBJ1-5; D gene unclear. This CDR3 contains 15 residues. Trimming cost V 4 bases and J 4 bases, with 14 bases left between them. Germline V CDR1 and CDR2: LNHDA, SQIVND (reference sequence). The CDR3 region is CASSSRPVGNQPQHF. CDR3 nucleotides: TGTGCCAGTAGTAGTAGACCCGTGGGGAATCAGCCCCAGCATTTT.

The chain uses TRBV7-8 and TRBJ1-5; no clear D. Trimming removed 2 bases at V and 5 bases at J, with 7 bases between. CDR3 length: 13 residues. Germline CDR1 and CDR2: SGHVS and FQNEAQ. The CDR3 spells CASSLSRDQPQHF. The CDR3 coding sequence is TGTGCCAGCAGCTTAAGCAGAGATCAGCCCCAGCATTTT.

This clone was counted once. The chain uses TRBV19 and TRBJ2-1; 8 bases line up with TRBD1. The CDR3 runs to 13 residues. Germline V CDR1 and CDR2: LNHDA, SQIVND (reference sequence). J lost 7 bases, V lost 2 bases, and 1 base had no gene match. The CDR3 DNA sequence: TGTGCCAGTAGTATACAGGGGGCAAATGAGCAGTTCTTC. Amino acids: CASSIQGANEQFF.

The chain combines TRBV9 with TRBJ2-3, with 10 bases matching TRBD2. Germline V gene sequence: CDR1 SGDLS, CDR2 YYNGEE. This CDR3 is built from 15 residues. With V trimmed by 3 bases and J by 3 bases, 4 bases remained unmatched. CDR3 in DNA: TGTGCCAGCAGCGCCCAAGCGGGAGGGACAGATACGCAGTATTTT. It is translated as CASSAQAGGTDTQYF. Supplemented by reference TRBV9 and TRBJ2-3, the full variable domain reads DSGVTQTPKHLITATGQRVTLRCSPRSGDLSVYWYQQSLDQGLQFLIQYYNGEERAKGNILERFSAQQFPDLHSELNLSSLELGDSALYFCASSAQAGGTDTQYFGPGTRLTVL.

The chain links TRBV6-1 to TRBJ1-1; D is ambiguous. V lost 5 bases to trimming and J lost 3 bases, with 10 bases between them. CDR1 is MNHNS, CDR2 SASEGT, per germline. CDR3 size: 13 residues. The CDR3 loop is CASSRHEDTEAFF. The CDR3 DNA follows: TGTGCCAGCAGTCGACACGAGGACACTGAAGCTTTCTTT.

V is TRBV11-2 and J is TRBJ2-7; D is unresolved. V lost 1 base, J lost 0 bases, and 7 bases lay in between. Germline CDR1 is SGHAT and CDR2 is FQNNGV. This CDR3 has 14 amino acids. In DNA form, the CDR3 reads TGTGCCAGCAGCTTAGTAGGCTACTCCTACGAGCAGTACTTC. It encodes CASSLVGYSYEQYF.

This clone showed up just once. The chain links TRBV6-5 to TRBJ1-2, with a weak D call TRBD1 (6 bases). V lost 4 bases and J lost 0, with 15 bases in between. Germline CDR1 is MNHEY and CDR2 is SVGAGI. The CDR3 is made up of 16 amino acids. DNA of the CDR3: TGTGCCAGCAGTTCGTCGTTGGACAGCCCTAACTATGGCTACACCTTC. Protein product: CASSSSLDSPNYGYTF.